This T cell receptor beta chain appears in the sequencing data of a study of cytomegalovirus exposure and HLA in healthy donors. Researchers ran the PCR with 60 Vbeta and 13 Jbeta primers. Clones were read by immunoSEQ multiplex PCR, and TCRdb kept only the in-frame ones, dropping some. In the table there are under 200,000 clones, about 13% of which are singletons. The CDR3 extends over 16 amino acids. Trimming removed 3 bases from V and 5 bases from J; junction bases left unmatched: 9. The germline CDR1 and CDR2 sequences are SGHTA and FQGNSA. This clone was picked up a small number of times. This TCR was sampled from a man aged 50 or older in good health and CMV-seropositive. The genes are TRBV7-2 and TRBJ1-5; 8 bases fit TRBD1. Specimen: PBMCs. The CDR3 DNA follows: TGTGCCAGCAGCTTGGGGACAGGTTTAGGGGATCAGCCCCAGCATTTT. Protein product: CASSLGTGLGDQPQHF.